Listed here are 21 T cell receptor beta chains from one sample, sequenced in a study of T cell repertoires in ileal Crohn's disease. Using immunoSEQ multiplex PCR, the repertoire was profiled, and TCRdb retains in-frame clones only, with some absent. The sample holds over 15,000 clones; approximately 87% are singletons and the top ten take 10%. Sample: ileal tissue. The receptors stem from an adult with Crohn's disease.

This sequence joins TRBV6-1 and TRBJ2-1, with 9 bases aligning to TRBD1. CDR3 size: 14 residues. V shed 7 bases, J shed 5 bases, and the junction held 6 bases outside the gene matches. Germline V gene lookup returns CDR1 MNHNS and CDR2 SASEGT. The CDR3 DNA follows: TGTGCCAGCAATCGGGACAGGGCGGACAATGAGCAGTTCTTC. This codes for CASNRDRADNEQFF.

The CDR3 bases are TGTGCCAGCAGTGGCGGACAGGCCGGTGAAAAACTGTTTTTT. This sequence encodes CASSGGQAGEKLFF. This chain links TRBV6-1 with TRBJ1-4; the match to TRBD1 covers 7 bases. The trim removed 4 bases at V and 7 bases at J, leaving 6 bases unmatched. Per germline, CDR1 MNHNS and CDR2 SASEGT. The CDR3 is made up of 14 amino acids.

V gene TRBV5-1 combines with J gene TRBJ2-3; TRBD2 agrees at 7 bases. Germline V lookup: CDR1 SGHRS, CDR2 YFSETQ. The trim removed 0 bases at V and 2 bases at J, leaving 3 bases unmatched. The CDR3 has 15 amino acids. DNA of the CDR3: TGCGCCAGCAGCTTGGAAGCGGGGCCCACAGATACGCAGTATTTT. It codes for CASSLEAGPTDTQYF.

The chain employs TRBV11-2 and TRBJ2-1; 7 nucleotides align to TRBD2. Trimming removed 1 base from V and 8 bases from J; junction bases left unmatched: 5. CDR3 length: 14 amino acids. Germline lookup yields CDR1 SGHAT and CDR2 FQNNGV. This CDR3 reads CASSLVLAPYEQFF. The CDR3 coding sequence is TGTGCCAGCAGCTTAGTACTAGCGCCCTATGAGCAGTTCTTC.

The V gene is TRBV10-3, the J gene TRBJ2-3, with D possibly matching TRBD2 (7 bases). V lost 2 bases, J lost 5 bases, and 17 bases lay in between. CDR1 is ENHRY, CDR2 SYGVKD, per germline. CDR3 length equals 16 residues. CDR3 region: CAISEPYGGGRDTQYF. In nucleotides, the CDR3 is TGTGCCATCAGTGAGCCTTATGGGGGGGGGCGAGATACGCAGTATTTT.

The genes are TRBV19 and TRBJ1-5; maybe TRBD1 (6 bases). Germline V lookup: CDR1 LNHDA, CDR2 SQIVND (reference sequence). Trimming left V 10 bases short and J 1 base short, with 11 bases between. The CDR3 has 13 amino acids. The CDR3 DNA reads as TGTGCCATCTCGGACAGCAGCAATCAGCCCCAGCATTTT. Its translation: CAISDSSNQPQHF.

V usage is TRBV2 and J usage is TRBJ2-7, with 10 bases matching TRBD2. The CDR3 is made up of 15 amino acids. V lost 3 bases to trimming and J lost 5 bases; unmatched junction nucleotides: 7. Germline V gene data show CDR1 as SNHLY and CDR2 as FYNNEI. The chain's CDR3 is CASSDPLAGAHEQYF. CDR3 sequence (DNA): TGTGCCAGCAGTGATCCGCTAGCGGGGGCCCACGAGCAGTACTTC.

The J gene is TRBJ1-5, the V gene TRBV2; perhaps TRBD1 as D (5 bases). The CDR3 totals 14 residues. Germline CDR1 SNHLY, CDR2 FYNNEI. Trimming cost V 4 bases and J 7 bases, with 14 bases left between them. The CDR3 nucleotides are TGTGCCAGCAGTGGAATGGCCAAGGGGCAGCCCCAGCATTTT. Translation gives CASSGMAKGQPQHF.

The chain is built from TRBV29-1 and TRBJ1-4, with 8 nucleotides matching TRBD1. The CDR3 is 15 amino acids. Trimming at V came to 4 bases and at J to 7 bases, leaving 11 bases not matched to a gene. CDR1 and CDR2 from the germline V gene are SQVTM and ANQGSEA. Written as DNA, the CDR3 is TGCAGCGTTGCCGACACAGGGGGGATGAGTGAAAAACTGTTTTTT. Encoded protein: CSVADTGGMSEKLFF.

J is TRBJ1-2 and V is TRBV7-9, with unresolved D. The V gene lost 1 base and the J gene lost 3 bases, with 6 bases spanning the gap. CDR1 is SEHNR and CDR2 is FQNEAQ in the germline V gene (reference sequence). The CDR3 totals 13 residues. CDR3 coding DNA: TGTGCCAGCAGCTTAGAGAGCTACTATGGCTACACCTTC. Amino acids: CASSLESYYGYTF.

The count of this clone is one. The J gene is TRBJ1-1, the V gene TRBV6-1; 7 nucleotides line up with TRBD1. After removal of 2 bases from V and 3 bases from J, the junction contained 3 bases not matched to a gene. The V gene's germline CDR1 is MNHNS and CDR2 SASEGT. The CDR3 covers 14 residues. CDR3 residues: CASSEIRGHTEAFF. The CDR3 DNA follows: TGTGCCAGCAGTGAAATAAGGGGGCACACTGAAGCTTTCTTT.

The rearrangement uses TRBV29-1 and TRBJ2-5; TRBD2 might be the D (6 bases). This CDR3 has 12 amino acids. V lost 6 bases and J 5 bases, leaving 13 bases between the germline ends. Per germline, CDR1 SQVTM and CDR2 ANQGSEA. The CDR3 region is CSVGPGGETQYF. The CDR3, as DNA: TGCAGCGTCGGCCCCGGAGGGGAGACCCAGTACTTC.

The genes are TRBV6-1 and TRBJ2-7; D possibly corresponds to TRBD1 (5 bases). V gave up 7 bases and J gave up 5 bases, with 15 bases separating them. The germline CDR1 and CDR2 sequences are MNHNS and SASEGT. The CDR3 loop spans 13 amino acids. CDR3 region: CASTTSQGNEQYF. The CDR3, as DNA: TGTGCCAGCACTACCTCGCAGGGTAACGAGCAGTACTTC.

This chain links TRBV5-1 with TRBJ1-1, with D maybe TRBD1 (6 bases). Germline V gene data show CDR1 as SGHRS and CDR2 as YFSETQ. Between the trimmed V and J ends, which lost 0 bases and 0 bases, there was a span of 9 bases. The CDR3 has 15 residues. This chain's CDR3 is CASSLDRDLNTEAFF. CDR3 DNA: TGCGCCAGCAGCTTGGACAGGGACCTGAACACTGAAGCTTTCTTT.

This chain joins TRBV7-9 and TRBJ2-7; 9 bases agree with TRBD1. Germline V gives CDR1 SEHNR, CDR2 FQNEAQ (reference sequence). After removal of 3 bases from V and 1 base from J, the junction contained 7 bases not matched to a gene. This CDR3 comprises 16 residues. CDR3 bases: TGTGCCAGCAGCTTCCCGGCCGGGACAGGGTCCTACGAGCAGTACTTC. Its protein product is CASSFPAGTGSYEQYF.

The chain is built from TRBV4-1 and TRBJ2-5; 12 bases agree with TRBD2. V was pared by 3 bases and J by 1 base, with 6 bases of the junction left unmatched. This CDR3 spans 17 amino acids. Germline V gene data show CDR1 as MGHRA and CDR2 as YSYEKL. The CDR3 bases are TGCGCCAGCAGCCAGGTGACTAGCGGGGGACCCCAAGAGACCCAGTACTTC. Encoded protein: CASSQVTSGGPQETQYF.

The V gene is TRBV7-9, the J gene TRBJ1-5; 10 nucleotides match TRBD1. This CDR3 is 18 amino acids long. V gave up 5 bases and J gave up 1 base; unmatched junction bases: 11. From germline, CDR1 is SEHNR and CDR2 FQNEAQ (reference sequence). The CDR3: CASSPGQGGEMSNQPQHF. The CDR3 region has the DNA TGTGCCAGCAGCCCAGGACAGGGGGGGGAAATGAGCAATCAGCCCCAGCATTTT.

The CDR3 DNA sequence: TGTGCCAGCAGTGAGGAGACAGGGGGATCCTACGAGCAGTACTTC. It translates to CASSEETGGSYEQYF. The V and J genes are TRBV2 and TRBJ2-7; TRBD1 aligns across 9 bases. There are 15 residues in the CDR3. V lost 3 bases and J lost 1; bases outside the gene matches: 4. The germline V gene encodes CDR1 SNHLY and CDR2 FYNNEI.

This rearrangement joins TRBV19 to TRBJ2-2; no clear D. With 1 base removed from V and 5 bases from J, the gap between germline ends came to 11 bases. Per germline, CDR1 LNHDA and CDR2 SQIVND (reference sequence). The CDR3 sequence is 15 residues long. The CDR3 spells CASSIGYRGTGELFF. DNA for the CDR3: TGTGCCAGTAGTATAGGTTATAGAGGAACCGGGGAGCTGTTTTTT.

The rearrangement joins TRBV29-1 to TRBJ1-2, with unresolved D. V was cut by 7 bases and J by 7 bases, with 13 bases left in between. Germline-derived CDR1 and CDR2 are SQVTM and ANQGSEA. The CDR3 spans 11 residues. The CDR3 DNA reads TGCAGCGCCGGAGGACTGCGTGGCTACACCTTC. Translation: CSAGGLRGYTF. The full variable domain, its missing parts supplied by reference TRBV29-1 and TRBJ1-2, is SAVISQKPSRDICQRGTSLTIQCQVDSQVTMMFWYRQQPGQSLTLIATANQGSEATYESGFVIDKFPISRPNLTFSTLTVSNMSPEDSSIYLCSAGGLRGYTFGSGTRLTVV.

This clone was seen just once. The rearrangement joins TRBV5-4 to TRBJ1-1; weak D call: TRBD1 (5 bases). Germline V CDR1 and CDR2: SGHNT, YYREEE (reference sequence). V shed 4 bases and J shed 4 bases, with 17 bases lying between them. The CDR3 covers 15 residues. CDR3 sequence reads: CASSVLTRGGTEAFF. The CDR3 DNA sequence: TGTGCCAGCAGCGTTTTGACAAGGGGCGGCACTGAAGCTTTCTTT. The entire variable domain, with the rest obtained from reference TRBV5-4 and TRBJ1-1, is as follows: ETGVTQSPTHLIKTRGQQVTLRCSSQSGHNTVSWYQQALGQGPQFIFQYYREEENGRGNFPPRFSGLQFPNYSSELNVNALELDDSALYLCASSVLTRGGTEAFFGQGTRLTVV.